The sequence of this T cell receptor (beta chain) was determined in a study of blood T cell repertoires in COVID-19. At the level of the study: Donors in the United States, Italy and Spain gave samples during acute or convalescent COVID-19. The analysed material was cDNA or gDNA that came from T cells, B-cell-depleted T cells, or PBMCs.

Authors' data handling: Scientists estimated how many nucleated cells there were by amplifying reference gene primers. Data came from immunoSEQ multiplex PCR; TCRdb stores just in-frame clones and leaves some out. V and J calls plus clone size are reproduced from that table; the DNA served to infer D and trimming. The data hold roughly 110,000 clones, with around 90% observed a single time. This clone was seen a handful of times. Germline CDR1 reads SEHNR; CDR2 reads FQNEAQ (reference sequence). The J segment lost 7 bases and the V segment lost 2 bases, leaving 6 bases of the junction unmatched. This CDR3 spans 15 amino acids.

The origin of this receptor is a man aged 35-49 years with active or convalescent COVID-19. The sequencing input was peripheral blood. The V call is TRBV7-9, the J call TRBJ2-7, with 12 nucleotides matching TRBD1. Written as DNA, the CDR3 is TGTGCCAGCAGCTTATACGGGACAGGGGGCGATGAGCAGTACTTC. Translated, it gives CASSLYGTGGDEQYF.